This passage covers 32 T cell receptor beta chains from one sample sequenced in a study of blood T cell repertoires in COVID-19. Profiling relied on immunoSEQ multiplex PCR, and the TCRdb table lists in-frame clones only, not all of them. The profile shows hundreds of thousands of clones, just over 85% of them singletons. What was sequenced was PBMCs or T cells enriched from blood (not recorded which). Every receptor here comes from a man aged 40-49 years who had recovered from COVID-19.

The chain employs TRBV7-2 and TRBJ2-1; 7 nucleotides line up with TRBD2. Germline V CDR1 and CDR2: SGHTA, FQGNSA. The V segment lost 2 bases and the J segment 7 bases; nucleotides outside the gene matches: 14. The CDR3 is 17 amino acids. CDR3 loop: CASSLSGWPSGRNEQFF. The CDR3 bases are TGTGCCAGCAGCTTATCAGGTTGGCCTAGCGGTCGAAATGAGCAGTTCTTC.

This chain uses TRBV5-1 with TRBJ1-1, with 7 bases matching TRBD1. After removal of 1 base from V and 4 bases from J, the junction contained 4 bases not matched to a gene. Germline lookup yields CDR1 SGHRS and CDR2 YFSETQ. CDR3 length: 14 residues. The CDR3 DNA follows: TGCGCCAGCAGCTTGAGGGGGCCCCGCACTGAAGCTTTCTTT. It yields the protein CASSLRGPRTEAFF.

The V gene is TRBV3-1 (or the pseudogene TRBV3-2), the J gene TRBJ1-5; D is unresolved. In germline, CDR1 is LGHDT, CDR2 YNNKEL (reference sequence). The CDR3 length is 13 residues. V lost 4 bases and J lost 0, with 4 bases in between. The chain's CDR3 is CASSLYSNQPQHF. In DNA form, the CDR3 reads TGTGCCAGCAGCCTTTATAGCAATCAGCCCCAGCATTTT.

J is TRBJ1-2 and V is TRBV6-5; D is possibly TRBD1 (6 bases). V lost 0 bases and J 5 bases, leaving 13 bases between the germline ends. Germline V CDR1 and CDR2: MNHEY, SVGAGI. The CDR3 loop spans 15 amino acids. CDR3 protein: CASSYSKGVVYGYTF. In DNA form, the CDR3 reads TGTGCCAGCAGTTACTCTAAGGGGGTCGTTTATGGCTACACCTTC.

The chain recombines TRBV6-1 with TRBJ2-5; D might be TRBD2 (6 bases). The germline CDR1 and CDR2 sequences are MNHNS and SASEGT. The CDR3 sequence is 16 residues long. V dropped 1 base and J dropped 0 bases, with 12 bases sitting between them. The CDR3 DNA reads as TGTGCCAGCAGTGAAGAGGCTAGCGCGTACCAAGAGACCCAGTACTTC. Its protein product is CASSEEASAYQETQYF.

The V and J genes are TRBV3-1 (or the pseudogene TRBV3-2) and TRBJ1-2; 7 nucleotides line up with TRBD1. Germline CDR1 is LGHDT and CDR2 is YNNKEL (reference sequence). The CDR3 consists of 17 residues. Trimming at V came to 0 bases and at J to 0 bases, leaving 7 bases not matched to a gene. CDR3 in DNA: TGTGCCAGCAGCCAAGATCGCCGCAGGGGGACTAACTATGGCTACACCTTC. Amino acid sequence: CASSQDRRRGTNYGYTF.

The chain uses TRBV7-2 and TRBJ1-2, with TRBD1 matching over 9 bases. V gave up 5 bases and J gave up 3 bases; unmatched junction bases: 10. The CDR3 runs to 16 residues. Germline V gene sequence: CDR1 SGHTA, CDR2 FQGNSA. The CDR3, as DNA: TGTGCCAGCAGCACACGTCCGGGACAGGGTTACTATGGCTACACCTTC. Its protein is CASSTRPGQGYYGYTF. Full variable domain (remainder filled in from reference TRBV7-2 and TRBJ1-2): GAGVSQSPSNKVTEKGKDVELRCDPISGHTALYWYRQSLGQGLEFLIYFQGNSAPDKSGLPSDRFSAERTGGSVSTLTIQRTQQEDSAVYLCASSTRPGQGYYGYTFGSGTRLTVV.

This clone came up once. The J gene is TRBJ2-1, the V gene TRBV7-6; 9 nucleotides match TRBD2. Germline V gives CDR1 SGHVS, CDR2 FNYEAQ. The CDR3 is 16 residues long. Unmatched junction bases numbered 8, after V lost 5 bases and J lost 3 bases. CDR3 sequence reads: CASSLAGTSFYNEQFF. The CDR3, as DNA: TGTGCCAGCAGCCTGGCCGGGACTAGCTTCTACAATGAGCAGTTCTTC. Drawing the rest from reference TRBV7-6 and TRBJ2-1, the complete variable domain is GAGVSQSPRYKVTKRGQDVALRCDPISGHVSLYWYRQALGQGPEFLTYFNYEAQQDKSGLPNDRFSAERPEGSISTLTIQRTEQRDSAMYRCASSLAGTSFYNEQFFGPGTRLTVL.

For the CDR3, the DNA is TGTGCCTGGAGCCTCCCGCGGGGAGCGGGGGGCCATTACGAGCAGTACTTC. It codes for CAWSLPRGAGGHYEQYF. The chain couples TRBV30 to TRBJ2-7; 9 nucleotides line up with TRBD2. Germline V lookup: CDR1 GTSNPN, CDR2 SVGIG (reference sequence). The junction had 16 bases not matched to a gene; V was cut back by 3 bases and J by 4 bases. CDR3 length equals 17 residues.

V is TRBV30 and J is TRBJ1-5, with D hard to call. The CDR3 extends over 12 amino acids. The V end was cut by 5 bases, the J end by 7 bases, with 12 bases between. Germline values: CDR1 GTSNPN, CDR2 SVGIG (reference sequence). The CDR3 sequence is CAWSYMGQPQHF. The CDR3 DNA follows: TGTGCCTGGTCTTACATGGGCCAGCCCCAGCATTTT.

This clone turned up a few times. This chain uses TRBV5-1 with TRBJ1-2; weak D call: TRBD1 (5 bases). This CDR3 is 19 amino acids long. Germline V gene sequence: CDR1 SGHRS, CDR2 YFSETQ. V was shortened by 0 bases and J by 2 bases, with 23 bases between the two germline ends. The CDR3: CASSLALLGGTATNYGYTF. The CDR3 DNA sequence: TGCGCCAGCAGCTTGGCCCTCCTCGGGGGGACCGCGACGAACTATGGCTACACCTTC.

The V call is TRBV30, the J call TRBJ2-1; 14 bases line up with TRBD2. Per germline, CDR1 GTSNPN and CDR2 SVGIG (reference sequence). After removal of 3 bases from V and 7 bases from J, the junction contained 5 bases not matched to a gene. The CDR3 consists of 15 residues. DNA for the CDR3: TGTGCCTGGAGCCGGGGGACTAGCGGGAGTAATGAGCAGTTCTTC. This gives the protein CAWSRGTSGSNEQFF.

This chain connects TRBV2 to TRBJ2-1, with 13 bases fitting TRBD2. The CDR3 spans 19 residues. Trimming removed 8 bases from V and 0 bases from J; junction bases left unmatched: 13. CDR1 and CDR2 (germline): SNHLY, FYNNEI. CDR3 nucleotide sequence: TGTGCCAGCGGCTGGATGACTAGCGGGGGGCCGAGCTCCTACAATGAGCAGTTCTTC. Amino acids: CASGWMTSGGPSSYNEQFF.

V and J are TRBV19 and TRBJ2-1, with TRBD2 matching 8 bases. Germline V gene data show CDR1 as LNHDA and CDR2 as SQIVND (reference sequence). Trimming removed 4 bases from V and 9 bases from J; junction bases left unmatched: 8. This CDR3 has 14 amino acids. The CDR3 DNA sequence: TGTGCCAGTAGTACTGGACTAGCTTTCAGTGAGCAGTTCTTC. Translated: CASSTGLAFSEQFF.

The J gene is TRBJ1-6, the V gene TRBV19, with TRBD1 identical over 8 bases. The germline CDR1 and CDR2 sequences are LNHDA and SQIVND (reference sequence). The CDR3 loop spans 13 amino acids. The V segment lost 11 bases and the J segment 7 bases; nucleotides outside the gene matches: 7. CDR3 DNA sequence: TGTGCCGGTGCGGGGGACAGGAATTCACCCCTCCACTTT. Encoded protein: CAGAGDRNSPLHF.

This chain joins TRBV19 and TRBJ2-3, with TRBD1 matching over 7 bases. The CDR3 is 18 residues long. Per germline, CDR1 LNHDA and CDR2 SQIVND (reference sequence). V lost 5 bases to trimming and J lost 7 bases; unmatched junction nucleotides: 21. The CDR3 is CASSAVSLRQGLINTQYF. In DNA form, the CDR3 reads TGTGCCAGTAGTGCCGTCTCCCTTCGACAGGGTTTGATCAATACGCAGTATTTT.

The chain couples TRBV2 to TRBJ2-1; perhaps TRBD2 as D (6 bases). The germline CDR1 and CDR2 sequences are SNHLY and FYNNEI. Trimming took off 2 bases at V and 12 bases at J, with 14 bases between the two ends. CDR3 length: 13 amino acids. The CDR3 reads CASSELPGTLQFF. The CDR3 DNA is TGTGCCAGCAGTGAACTTCCCGGGACTCTGCAGTTCTTC.

The chain has TRBV6-5 and TRBJ1-2, with TRBD1 matching over 7 bases. This CDR3 has 16 amino acids. Germline V gene lookup returns CDR1 MNHEY and CDR2 SVGAGI. V was pared by 3 bases and J by 2 bases, with 9 bases of the junction left unmatched. This chain's CDR3 is CASSYSTGAVNYGYTF. CDR3 sequence (DNA): TGTGCCAGCAGTTATTCTACAGGGGCCGTCAACTATGGCTACACCTTC.

The chain carries TRBV19 and TRBJ1-1; no definite D call. The CDR3 spans 13 residues. Trimming stripped 6 bases from V and 2 bases from J, with 10 bases between. Germline V gives CDR1 LNHDA, CDR2 SQIVND (reference sequence). Here the CDR3 DNA reads TGTGCCAGTAGACAGACAAGAAACACTGAAGCTTTCTTT. Its translation: CASRQTRNTEAFF.

This clone has a handful of counts. This sequence joins TRBV5-1 and TRBJ2-2, with D possibly TRBD1 on 6 matching bases. The CDR3 has 13 amino acids. V was shortened by 4 bases and J by 6 bases, with 10 bases between the two germline ends. Germline lookup yields CDR1 SGHRS and CDR2 YFSETQ. The CDR3 nucleotides read TGCGCCAGCAGCGTACAGGGTGCCGGGGAGCTGTTTTTT. Translating it yields CASSVQGAGELFF. Using reference TRBV5-1 and TRBJ2-2 for the parts outside the CDR3, the full variable domain is KAGVTQTPRYLIKTRGQQVTLSCSPISGHRSVSWYQQTPGQGLQFLFEYFSETQRNKGNFPGRFSGRQFSNSRSEMNVSTLELGDSALYLCASSVQGAGELFFGEGSRLTVL.

The chain carries TRBV23-1 and TRBJ2-1; D is perhaps TRBD2 (5 bases). TRBV23-1 is known as an ORF, though its function is uncertain. V was pared by 4 bases and J by 2 bases, with 9 bases between. CDR3 length: 14 amino acids. The CDR3 spells CASSPAGAYNEQFF. CDR3 DNA sequence: TGCGCCAGCAGTCCTGCGGGTGCCTACAATGAGCAGTTCTTC.

The V gene is TRBV19, the J gene TRBJ1-3, with 9 bases that match TRBD1. The CDR3 runs 15 residues. From germline, CDR1 is LNHDA and CDR2 SQIVND (reference sequence). J lost 3 bases, V lost 6 bases, and 6 bases had no gene match. DNA for the CDR3: TGTGCCAGTAGCCAGGACAGGGGCGGTGGAAACACCATATATTTT. Encoded protein: CASSQDRGGGNTIYF.

The chain links TRBV5-1 to TRBJ2-4, with 8 bases that match TRBD1. Germline V lookup: CDR1 SGHRS, CDR2 YFSETQ. The CDR3 totals 17 residues. Losses at the gene ends were 0 bases for V and 4 bases for J; bases not matched to a gene: 9. CDR3 coding DNA: TGCGCCAGCAGCTTGGGCGCACCGGGACAGGTGAAAAACATTCAGTACTTC. Protein: CASSLGAPGQVKNIQYF.

This clone was counted a single time. This sequence joins TRBV11-3 and TRBJ2-7; weak D call: TRBD1 (5 bases). The CDR3 sequence is 12 residues long. The germline V gene has CDR1 SGHNT and CDR2 YENEEA. Trimming stripped 2 bases from V and 3 bases from J, with 5 bases between. The CDR3 coding sequence is TGTGCCAGCAGCTTAAGGGGCTACGAGCAGTACTTC. Residues: CASSLRGYEQYF.

This chain links TRBV15 with TRBJ2-1; TRBD2 matches at 8 bases. Germline CDR1 reads LNHNV; CDR2 reads YYDKDF (reference sequence). V trimming: 4 bases; J trimming: 7 bases; junction bases outside the gene matches: 15. The CDR3 covers 17 residues. As DNA, the CDR3 is TGTGCCACCAGCACCTCTGCCGCGGGACTAGGGTGGAATGAGCAGTTCTTC. Its protein is CATSTSAAGLGWNEQFF.

The V call is TRBV5-1, the J call TRBJ2-7; 7 nucleotides match TRBD1. Per the germline V gene, CDR1 is SGHRS and CDR2 is YFSETQ. The length of the CDR3 is 15 residues. Germline trimming cut 3 bases from V and 3 bases from J; bases unmatched to any gene: 9. The CDR3 protein is CASSSTTGYLYEQYF. The CDR3 DNA reads TGCGCCAGCAGCTCGACGACAGGGTACCTCTACGAGCAGTACTTC. Together with reference TRBV5-1 and TRBJ2-7, the CDR3 gives the full variable domain: KAGVTQTPRYLIKTRGQQVTLSCSPISGHRSVSWYQQTPGQGLQFLFEYFSETQRNKGNFPGRFSGRQFSNSRSEMNVSTLELGDSALYLCASSSTTGYLYEQYFGPGTRLTVT.

This chain connects TRBV7-3 to TRBJ2-3; weak D call: TRBD2 (6 bases). Per germline, CDR1 SGHTA and CDR2 FQGTGA. The CDR3 covers 16 residues. With 1 base removed from V and 0 bases from J, the gap between germline ends came to 11 bases. This chain's CDR3 is CASSLIGGTSTDTQYF. CDR3 bases: TGTGCCAGCAGCTTAATTGGGGGGACGAGCACAGATACGCAGTATTTT.

The rearrangement uses TRBV5-6 and TRBJ1-2, with 10 bases lining up with TRBD1. The CDR3 runs 15 residues. Germline assignment: CDR1 SGHDT and CDR2 YYEEEE. Germline trimming cut 4 bases from V and 5 bases from J; bases unmatched to any gene: 8. The CDR3: CASSQRTGGFYGYTF. CDR3 DNA sequence: TGTGCCAGCAGCCAGAGGACAGGGGGTTTTTATGGCTACACCTTC.

Concerning this clone: In the same sample, other DNA sequences code for this CDR3. The V gene is TRBV28, the J gene TRBJ2-2; a possible D gene is TRBD2 (6 bases). CDR3 length: 16 amino acids. Germline V CDR1 and CDR2: MDHEN, SYDVKM. V lost 5 bases and J 1 base, leaving 14 bases between the germline ends. The CDR3 DNA reads as TGTGCCAGCAGTAGGCCCGGGACTTTGAACACCGGGGAGCTGTTTTTT. Translation gives CASSRPGTLNTGELFF.

In DNA, the CDR3 is TGTGCCTGGAACAGGGTCTCCTACAATGAGCAGTTCTTC. It specifies CAWNRVSYNEQFF. The chain joins TRBV30 to TRBJ2-1, with D possibly TRBD1 on 6 matching bases. There are 13 residues in the CDR3. The germline CDR1 and CDR2 sequences are GTSNPN and SVGIG (reference sequence). Deletions cut 4 bases from V and 0 bases from J, with 7 bases between.

V usage is TRBV19 and J usage is TRBJ2-7; D is possibly TRBD2 (5 bases). V lost 1 base to trimming and J lost 2 bases, with 12 bases between them. The CDR3 has 15 amino acids. Looked up from germline, CDR1 is LNHDA and CDR2 is SQIVND (reference sequence). The CDR3 nucleotides read TGTGCCAGTAGTATAGCGGCGAAGGGAGCCTACGAGCAGTACTTC. It specifies CASSIAAKGAYEQYF.

The V call is TRBV3-1 (or the pseudogene TRBV3-2), the J call TRBJ2-7, with 7 bases lining up with TRBD2. CDR1 and CDR2 (germline): LGHDT, YNNKEL (reference sequence). V was pared by 4 bases and J by 0 bases, with 6 bases of the junction left unmatched. The CDR3 consists of 15 residues. Here the CDR3 reads CASSPGSGDSYEQYF. CDR3 DNA: TGTGCCAGCAGCCCGGGGAGCGGGGACTCCTACGAGCAGTACTTC.